The 30 T cell receptor beta chains in this list originate from one sample, sequenced in a study of beta chain features in type 1 diabetes. All of the isolated RNA was reverse transcribed, so expressed TCRB transcripts were sequenced. The assay was immunoSEQ multiplex PCR, and TCRdb's table has in-frame clones only and misses some. The repertoire holds 200,000 to 300,000 clones, with 13% to 15% as singletons. The specimen sequenced was naive CD4+ T cells from blood. Source of these receptors: a woman aged 40 to 50 in good health.

The CDR3 DNA reads TGTGCCAGCAGCTTATTTAAGCGGGGCATACTTCAAGAGACCCAGTACTTC. Translation: CASSLFKRGILQETQYF. The V call is TRBV7-2, the J call TRBJ2-5; TRBD2 aligns across 7 bases. Looked up from germline, CDR1 is SGHTA and CDR2 is FQGNSA. Trimming at V came to 2 bases and at J to 2 bases, leaving 11 bases not matched to a gene. CDR3 length: 17 residues.

V and J are TRBV18 and TRBJ1-1, with D possibly being TRBD1 (6 bases). V was trimmed by 0 bases and J by 6 bases, leaving 8 bases between them. The CDR3 contains 13 residues. Germline values: CDR1 KGHSH, CDR2 LQKENI. The CDR3 DNA follows: TGTGCCAGCTCACCACCCGGACAGCCTGAAGCTTTCTTT. As protein: CASSPPGQPEAFF.

The V gene is TRBV7-9, the J gene TRBJ2-5, with TRBD2 matching 11 bases. The germline gives CDR1 SEHNR, CDR2 FQNEAQ (reference sequence). The V and J ends lost 4 bases and 0 bases, in that order; junction bases with no gene match: 1. This CDR3 has 15 residues. The CDR3, as DNA: TGTGCCAGCAGCTGGGGACTAGCGGACCAAGAGACCCAGTACTTC. Translation: CASSWGLADQETQYF.

V usage is TRBV7-6 and J usage is TRBJ2-1, with D tentatively TRBD1 (6 bases). Germline V lookup: CDR1 SGHVS, CDR2 FNYEAQ. This CDR3 is built from 14 residues. Trimming removed 2 bases from V and 7 bases from J, with 12 bases in between. The CDR3 bases are TGTGCCAGCAGCTTACCAAAGGGGGATAATGAGCAGTTCTTC. This encodes CASSLPKGDNEQFF.

There are a few counts of this clone. This rearrangement joins TRBV5-1 to TRBJ2-1; 15 positions match TRBD2. Germline CDR1 and CDR2: SGHRS and YFSETQ. Trimming took 4 bases from V and 0 from J; bases not matched to a gene: 8. This CDR3 comprises 19 residues. The CDR3 sequence: CASSPTGTSGGLSYNEQFF. The CDR3 DNA sequence: TGCGCCAGCAGCCCTACCGGGACTAGCGGGGGGCTCTCCTACAATGAGCAGTTCTTC.

CDR3 DNA: TGCGCCAGCAGCTTGGCAGGGTACGGAAACACCATATATTTT. This encodes CASSLAGYGNTIYF. The chain couples TRBV5-1 to TRBJ1-3, with a weak D call TRBD1 (5 bases). Germline V lookup: CDR1 SGHRS, CDR2 YFSETQ. This CDR3 spans 14 amino acids. Between the trimmed V and J ends, which lost 0 bases and 4 bases, there was a span of 8 bases.

This clone was seen at least ten times. The chain joins TRBV7-2 to TRBJ2-4; TRBD1 matches at 8 bases. CDR1 and CDR2 from the germline V gene are SGHTA and FQGNSA. With 5 bases clipped from V and 9 bases from J, the junction kept 6 bases outside the gene matches. CDR3 length equals 13 residues. DNA of the CDR3: TGTGCCAGCAGCACCGGACAGGGTGGCATTCAGTACTTC. This codes for CASSTGQGGIQYF.

The gene calls are TRBV29-1 and TRBJ1-2; the D is unclear. This CDR3 comprises 14 residues. With 4 bases removed from V and 0 bases from J, the gap between germline ends came to 12 bases. Germline-derived CDR1 and CDR2 are SQVTM and ANQGSEA. The CDR3 reads CSVAGSGANYGYTF. In DNA form, the CDR3 reads TGCAGCGTTGCAGGCTCCGGGGCTAACTATGGCTACACCTTC.

The rearrangement links TRBV7-2 to TRBJ1-6; D might be TRBD1 (6 bases). V was cut by 5 bases and J by 7 bases, with 15 bases left in between. Germline V CDR1 and CDR2: SGHTA, FQGNSA. The CDR3 runs 15 residues. The CDR3 region is CASSLLGQPNSPLHF. CDR3 DNA sequence: TGTGCCAGCAGCCTTCTTGGACAGCCCAATTCACCCCTCCACTTT.

This clone was detected a few times. This chain uses TRBV5-1 with TRBJ2-7; D remains unclear. Trimming shortened V by 0 bases and J by 5 bases, and 9 bases separated the two germline ends. The CDR3 contains 13 residues. Germline V CDR1 and CDR2: SGHRS, YFSETQ. In DNA, the CDR3 is TGCGCCAGCAGCTTGGCAGTTGTCAACGAGCAGTACTTC. It codes for CASSLAVVNEQYF.

CDR3 region: CASSGQPFNEKLFF. As DNA, the CDR3 is TGTGCCAGCAGCGGACAGCCATTTAATGAAAAACTGTTTTTT. The chain is built from TRBV28 and TRBJ1-4; D perhaps matches TRBD1 (6 bases). Trimming took off 6 bases at V and 4 bases at J, with 12 bases between the two ends. Germline V gene data show CDR1 as MDHEN and CDR2 as SYDVKM. This CDR3 region has 14 residues.

The gene calls are TRBV11-2 and TRBJ2-7; 12 positions agree with TRBD2. Germline assignment: CDR1 SGHAT and CDR2 FQNNGV. The CDR3 spans 15 residues. V was pared by 6 bases and J by 0 bases, with 3 bases of the junction left unmatched. CDR3 region: CASRWTSGASYEQYF. Here the CDR3 DNA reads TGTGCCAGCAGATGGACTAGCGGGGCCTCCTACGAGCAGTACTTC.

On this clone: The sample holds other DNA sequences that translate to the same CDR3. The chain is built from TRBV5-1 and TRBJ1-6, with 9 bases fitting TRBD1. Unmatched junction bases numbered 2, after V lost 3 bases and J lost 7 bases. Germline assignment: CDR1 SGHRS and CDR2 YFSETQ. The CDR3 extends over 14 amino acids. The CDR3 region is CASSSGQGNSPLHF. In nucleotides, the CDR3 is TGCGCCAGCAGCTCAGGACAGGGGAATTCACCCCTCCACTTT.

This clone turned up a few times. The V call is TRBV7-2, the J call TRBJ2-5; 9 nucleotides align to TRBD2. The V gene's germline CDR1 is SGHTA and CDR2 FQGNSA. The CDR3 sequence is 17 residues long. V was pared by 1 base and J by 4 bases, with 10 bases of the junction left unmatched. The CDR3 sequence: CASSLVGGGAPGETQYF. The DNA for the CDR3 is TGTGCCAGCAGCTTAGTGGGCGGGGGGGCACCAGGAGAGACCCAGTACTTC.

The rearrangement uses TRBV7-2 and TRBJ1-4, with D perhaps TRBD1 (5 bases). The CDR3 covers 16 residues. Between the trimmed V and J ends, which lost 5 bases and 3 bases, there was a span of 16 bases. CDR1 and CDR2 from the germline V gene are SGHTA and FQGNSA. In DNA, the CDR3 is TGTGCCAGCAGCATCCAAAGGGGTAGTTCTAATGAAAAACTGTTTTTT. This codes for CASSIQRGSSNEKLFF.

This clone occurred a few times. The V and J genes are TRBV19 and TRBJ1-5; 8 bases align to TRBD1. The CDR3 contains 17 residues. The germline V gene has CDR1 LNHDA and CDR2 SQIVND (reference sequence). Germline trimming cut 10 bases from V and 6 bases from J; bases unmatched to any gene: 20. The CDR3 nucleotides read TGTGCCACCTCCGACGGTCAGGGGGCAATACGACGTCAGCCCCAGCATTTT. It specifies CATSDGQGAIRRQPQHF.

A few counts support this clone. This rearrangement joins TRBV4-1 to TRBJ2-6, with D possibly matching TRBD1 (6 bases). The length of the CDR3 is 19 residues. The germline V gene has CDR1 MGHRA and CDR2 YSYEKL. V lost 4 bases, J lost 1 base, and 20 bases lay in between. In nucleotides, the CDR3 is TGCGCCAGCAGCCTCCGACAGGCCACCTTGAGGTCTGGGGCCAACGTCCTGACTTTC. This translates into CASSLRQATLRSGANVLTF.

CDR3 loop: CASSDPDSSAVVQETQYF. CDR3 coding DNA: TGTGCCAGCAGTGACCCGGACAGTTCGGCGGTAGTCCAAGAGACCCAGTACTTC. This sequence joins TRBV6-1 and TRBJ2-5, with a weak D call TRBD1 (6 bases). CDR1 is MNHNS, CDR2 SASEGT, per germline. V was clipped by 3 bases and J by 1 base, with 21 bases between them. The CDR3 loop spans 18 amino acids.

The chain links TRBV11-2 to TRBJ2-1, with 8 bases aligning to TRBD2. The CDR3 is 16 residues long. The germline CDR1 and CDR2 sequences are SGHAT and FQNNGV. Trimming at V came to 5 bases and at J to 4 bases, leaving 10 bases not matched to a gene. The CDR3 bases are TGTGCCAGCAGCCCTCGAGTGACTAGCGCGTACAATGAGCAGTTCTTC. Its translation is CASSPRVTSAYNEQFF. Looking up the rest from reference TRBV11-2 and TRBJ2-1 gives the full variable domain: EAGVAQSPRYKIIEKRQSVAFWCNPISGHATLYWYQQILGQGPKLLIQFQNNGVVDDSQLPKDRFSAERLKGVDSTLKIQPAKLEDSAVYLCASSPRVTSAYNEQFFGPGTRLTVL.

The chain carries TRBV5-1 and TRBJ2-2; 7 bases agree with TRBD1. The CDR3 contains 16 residues. CDR1 and CDR2 (germline): SGHRS, YFSETQ. The V gene end was trimmed by 2 bases and the J gene end by 4 bases; junction bases not matched to a gene: 8. This chain's CDR3 is CASSLTGEFGTGELFF. DNA of the CDR3: TGCGCCAGCAGCTTAACAGGGGAATTTGGCACCGGGGAGCTGTTTTTT.

The chain uses TRBV5-1 and TRBJ1-6; 8 nucleotides align to TRBD1. V was pared by 2 bases and J by 9 bases, with 4 bases of the junction left unmatched. From germline, CDR1 is SGHRS and CDR2 YFSETQ. The CDR3 has 14 amino acids. The CDR3 DNA is TGCGCCAGCAGCTTAGACAGGGGTGCTTCACCCCTCCACTTT. Translating gives CASSLDRGASPLHF.

This clone was picked up a small number of times. The chain recombines TRBV7-2 with TRBJ1-2; 10 bases match TRBD1. The V and J ends lost 6 bases and 7 bases, in that order; junction bases with no gene match: 5. The germline CDR1 and CDR2 sequences are SGHTA and FQGNSA. The CDR3 sequence is 13 residues long. The CDR3 DNA is TGTGCCAGCAGTTGGGACAGGGGCTTTGGCTACACCTTC. Translation: CASSWDRGFGYTF.

The chain's CDR3 is CASSLRGGGAYEQYF. CDR3 coding DNA: TGTGCCAGCAGCTTAAGGGGCGGGGGGGCCTACGAGCAGTACTTC. The chain uses TRBV7-6 and TRBJ2-7; 9 bases are a match to TRBD2. The CDR3 extends over 15 amino acids. CDR1 is SGHVS and CDR2 is FNYEAQ in the germline V gene. Trimming removed 2 bases from V and 2 bases from J; junction bases left unmatched: 4.

The J gene is TRBJ2-5, the V gene TRBV27, with a weak D call TRBD1 (5 bases). Germline V gives CDR1 MNHEY, CDR2 SMNVEV (reference sequence). This CDR3 has 14 residues. Trimming shortened V by 6 bases and J by 5 bases, and 16 bases separated the two germline ends. The CDR3 DNA sequence: TGTGCCAGCAGCCTTCAGGCCAGGGCGGAGACCCAGTACTTC. Protein: CASSLQARAETQYF.

The gene calls are TRBV6-6 and TRBJ2-3; 10 bases match TRBD2. Per germline, CDR1 MNHNY and CDR2 SVGAGI (reference sequence). V was clipped by 5 bases and J by 4 bases; unmatched bases: 6. The CDR3 is made up of 15 amino acids. The CDR3 loop reads CASSLAGVGADTQYF. In DNA form, the CDR3 reads TGTGCCAGCAGTCTAGCGGGGGTGGGCGCAGATACGCAGTATTTT.

The chain uses TRBV10-1 and TRBJ2-7; TRBD1 might be the D (6 bases). V was clipped by 3 bases and J by 6 bases, with 9 bases between them. Germline V gene lookup returns CDR1 WNHNN and CDR2 SYGVQD (reference sequence). The CDR3 loop spans 12 amino acids. DNA of the CDR3: TGCGCCAGCAGTGAATACAGGGCCGAGCAGTACTTC. It codes for CASSEYRAEQYF.

This clone was detected only a few times. The rearrangement links TRBV6-5 to TRBJ2-3; 11 positions match TRBD2. The CDR3 has 15 amino acids. The J segment lost 6 bases and the V segment lost 4 bases, leaving 6 bases of the junction unmatched. The germline V gene has CDR1 MNHEY and CDR2 SVGAGI. The CDR3 DNA reads TGTGCCAGCAGTTGGCTAGCGGGGGGCCACGATACGCAGTATTTT. The encoded protein is CASSWLAGGHDTQYF.

This clone was seen a few times. This chain uses TRBV18 with TRBJ1-5, with unresolved D. This CDR3 has 15 amino acids. Trimming pared 3 bases from V and 6 bases from J, leaving 15 bases between. Per the germline V gene, CDR1 is KGHSH and CDR2 is LQKENI. CDR3 nucleotide sequence: TGTGCCAGCTCACCCGTCCTCCAGAATGGTCAGCCCCAGCATTTT. As protein: CASSPVLQNGQPQHF. Complete variable domain (other parts from reference TRBV18 and TRBJ1-5): NAGVMQNPRHLVRRRGQEARLRCSPMKGHSHVYWYRQLPEEGLKFMVYLQKENIIDESGMPKERFSAEFPKEGPSILRIQQVVRGDSAAYFCASSPVLQNGQPQHFGDGTRLSIL.

This clone was seen a few times. This chain links TRBV7-8 with TRBJ2-3; D may be TRBD2 (6 bases). The V gene lost 5 bases and the J gene lost 0 bases, with 24 bases spanning the gap. Germline V gene data show CDR1 as SGHVS and CDR2 as FQNEAQ. There are 19 residues in the CDR3. This chain's CDR3 is CASSRPVGTGTSSTDTQYF. The CDR3 region has the DNA TGTGCCAGCAGCCGCCCGGTGGGGACTGGAACCTCTAGCACAGATACGCAGTATTTT.

The V gene is TRBV9, the J gene TRBJ2-3; 10 positions agree with TRBD1. Germline loops: CDR1 SGDLS, CDR2 YYNGEE. CDR3 length equals 16 residues. The junction had 3 bases not matched to a gene; V was cut back by 0 bases and J by 2 bases. In DNA, the CDR3 is TGTGCCAGCAGCGTAGGGGGACAGGGGAACACAGATACGCAGTATTTT. The encoded protein is CASSVGGQGNTDTQYF.